These T cell receptor beta chains were read from a single sample in a study of T cell repertoires in cytomegalovirus infection. From the reads, TCRdb called clonotypes with MiXCR, one entry per CDR3 protein. The sample shows around 230,000 distinct CDR3 sequences, 6.5% of them seen only once. The sequenced sample was PBMCs. These receptors were collected from a human donor in good health (CMV status not recorded). Some clones in this sample may be carry-over from other donors' samples. The CDR3 runs from the conserved cysteine through the conserved F or W. D genes are given only for firm matches. Size values are once, few and many counts, or a class for expanded clones, and some rows have none.

D gene: .
clone size: many
V gene: TRBV7-2
J gene: TRBJ2-3
CDR3 protein: CASSLGVGAQVIDTQYF
CDR3 DNA: TGTGCCAGCAGCTTAGGAGTAGGGGCGCAGGTTATCGATACGCAGTATTTT

D gene: .
clone size: many
V gene: TRBV7-8
J gene: TRBJ2-5
CDR3 protein: CASSFDRSEETQYF
CDR3 DNA: TGTGCCAGCAGCTTCGACAGGAGCGAAGAGACCCAGTACTTC

D gene: .
clone size: many
V gene: TRBV7-6
J gene: TRBJ1-5
CDR3 protein: CASSPKSGNQPQHF
CDR3 DNA: TGTGCCAGCAGCCCGAAGTCAGGCAATCAGCCCCAGCATTTT

D gene: TRBD1
clone size: .
V gene: TRBV6-5
J gene: TRBJ2-7
CDR3 protein: CASKGAGGGYAQYF
CDR3 DNA: TGTGCCAGCAAGGGGGCAGGGGGCGGCTACGCGCAGTACTTC

D gene: .
clone size: many
V gene: TRBV6-1
J gene: TRBJ1-2
CDR3 protein: CASFEGGVDYGYTF
CDR3 DNA: TGTGCCAGCTTTGAAGGGGGGGTGGACTATGGCTACACCTTC

D gene: TRBD2
clone size: .
V gene: TRBV3-1
J gene: TRBJ2-5
CDR3 protein: CASSPGLAGGPETQYF
CDR3 DNA: TGTGCCAGCAGCCCAGGACTAGCGGGGGGCCCAGAGACCCAGTACTTC

D gene: .
clone size: many
V gene: TRBV3-1
J gene: TRBJ2-5
CDR3 protein: CASSQDGGRLHQTQYF
CDR3 DNA: TGTGCCAGCAGCCAAGACGGAGGCCGCCTACACCAGACCCAGTACTTC

D gene: TRBD1
clone size: many
V gene: TRBV7-2
J gene: TRBJ1-5
CDR3 protein: CASSPSRGTKGNQPQHF
CDR3 DNA: TGTGCCAGCAGCCCCTCCAGGGGGACAAAGGGCAATCAGCCCCAGCATTTT

D gene: TRBD1
clone size: .
V gene: TRBV29-1
J gene: TRBJ1-2
CDR3 protein: CSVGQGLNYGYTF
CDR3 DNA: TGCAGCGTCGGACAGGGGCTCAACTATGGCTACACCTTC

D gene: .
clone size: few
V gene: TRBV3-1
J gene: TRBJ2-7
CDR3 protein: CASSRGGKSYEQYF
CDR3 DNA: TGTGCCAGCAGCCGAGGCGGGAAGTCCTACGAGCAGTACTTC

D gene: TRBD1
clone size: many
V gene: TRBV2
J gene: TRBJ2-7
CDR3 protein: CASSETGYNEQYF
CDR3 DNA: TGTGCCAGCAGTGAGACAGGGTACAACGAGCAGTACTTC

D gene: .
clone size: few
V gene: TRBV9
J gene: TRBJ1-1
CDR3 protein: CASSVLESTEAFF
CDR3 DNA: TGTGCCAGCAGCGTATTAGAAAGCACTGAAGCTTTCTTT

D gene: TRBD1
clone size: many
V gene: TRBV6-2/TRBV6-3
J gene: TRBJ2-7
CDR3 protein: CASSYQRGQGLYEQYF
CDR3 DNA: TGTGCCAGCAGTTACCAGAGGGGACAGGGACTCTACGAGCAGTACTTC

D gene: .
clone size: few
V gene: TRBV3-1
J gene: TRBJ2-5
CDR3 protein: CASSQQTGTHETQYF
CDR3 DNA: TGTGCCAGCAGCCAACAAACAGGGACCCATGAGACCCAGTACTTC

D gene: .
clone size: .
V gene: TRBV28
J gene: TRBJ1-5
CDR3 protein: CASTIYSSNQPQHF
CDR3 DNA: TGTGCCAGCACTATCTACAGTAGCAATCAGCCCCAGCATTTT

D gene: .
clone size: many
V gene: TRBV6-2/TRBV6-3
J gene: TRBJ1-1
CDR3 protein: CASSYLGGRTEAFF
CDR3 DNA: TGTGCCAGCAGTTACCTCGGGGGCCGGACTGAAGCTTTCTTT

D gene: .
clone size: many
V gene: TRBV6-5
J gene: TRBJ2-2
CDR3 protein: CASISSNTGELFF
CDR3 DNA: TGTGCCAGCATATCGAGTAACACCGGGGAGCTGTTTTTT

D gene: .
clone size: many
V gene: TRBV12-3/TRBV12-4
J gene: TRBJ2-5
CDR3 protein: CASSRSETQYF
CDR3 DNA: TGTGCCAGCAGTCGTAGCGAGACCCAGTACTTC

D gene: .
clone size: many
V gene: TRBV20-1
J gene: TRBJ2-7
CDR3 protein: CSAPDVKAEQYF
CDR3 DNA: TGCAGTGCTCCCGATGTCAAGGCCGAGCAGTACTTC

D gene: .
clone size: many
V gene: TRBV7-2
J gene: TRBJ1-1
CDR3 protein: CASSLVWGTEAFF
CDR3 DNA: TGTGCCAGCAGCTTGGTTTGGGGGACTGAAGCTTTCTTT

D gene: TRBD2
clone size: many
V gene: TRBV5-1
J gene: TRBJ2-7
CDR3 protein: CASSPPGTSGYEQYF
CDR3 DNA: TGCGCCAGCAGCCCGCCTGGGACTAGCGGATACGAGCAGTACTTC

D gene: TRBD1
clone size: many
V gene: TRBV20-1
J gene: TRBJ2-3
CDR3 protein: CSAQGQLTDTQYF
CDR3 DNA: TGCAGTGCCCAGGGACAGCTCACAGATACGCAGTATTTT